The following is a T cell receptor beta chain sequence with its context. Its antigen is unknown. This entry is derived from a study of T cell repertoires in cytomegalovirus infection. Study information: The study used recently identified HLA-C-restricted and well-studied HLA-B-restricted CMV epitopes. TCR beta signatures that were public indicated CMV infection and matching HLA type.

Findings of the study overall: Summed frequency of public TCR beta families distinguished CMV carriers with the relevant HLA.

Via MiXCR, TCRdb re-called the reads, giving one row per CDR3 protein. The table lists around 55,000 distinct CDR3 sequences, about 18% of them singletons. V was clipped by 0 bases and J by 1 base, with 12 bases between them. This CDR3 spans 16 amino acids. The germline V gene encodes CDR1 LNHNV and CDR2 YYDKDF (reference sequence). This chain joins TRBV15 and TRBJ1-1; perhaps TRBD1 as D (5 bases). Sequenced here: CD8+ T cells from cultured PBMCs, sampled from culture after CMV antigen stimulation. This sequence was found in a human donor in good health (CMV status not recorded). Some clones in this sample may be carry-over from other donors' samples. The CDR3 DNA sequence: TGTGCCACCAGCAGAGATGGGCCGACAGAGAACACTGAAGCTTTCTTT. It translates to CATSRDGPTENTEAFF.